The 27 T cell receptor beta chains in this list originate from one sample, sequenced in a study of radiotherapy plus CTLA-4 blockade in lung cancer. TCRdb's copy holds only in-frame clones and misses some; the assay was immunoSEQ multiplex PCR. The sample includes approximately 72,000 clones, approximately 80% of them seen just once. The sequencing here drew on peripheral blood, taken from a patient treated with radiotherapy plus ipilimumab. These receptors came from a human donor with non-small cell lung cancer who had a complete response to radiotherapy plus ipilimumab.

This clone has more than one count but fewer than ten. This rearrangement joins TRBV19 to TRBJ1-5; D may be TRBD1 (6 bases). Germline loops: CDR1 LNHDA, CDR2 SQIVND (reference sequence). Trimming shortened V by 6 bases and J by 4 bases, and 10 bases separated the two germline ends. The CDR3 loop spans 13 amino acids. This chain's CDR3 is CASRTGWNQPQHF. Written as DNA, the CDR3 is TGTGCCAGTAGAACAGGGTGGAATCAGCCCCAGCATTTT.

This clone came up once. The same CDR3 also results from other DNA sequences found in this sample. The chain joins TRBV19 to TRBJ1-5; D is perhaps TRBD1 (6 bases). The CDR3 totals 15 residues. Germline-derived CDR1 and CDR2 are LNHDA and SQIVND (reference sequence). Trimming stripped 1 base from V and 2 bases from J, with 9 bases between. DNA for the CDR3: TGTGCCAGTAGTATAGGACAGGACCGCAATCAGCCCCAGCATTTT. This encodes CASSIGQDRNQPQHF. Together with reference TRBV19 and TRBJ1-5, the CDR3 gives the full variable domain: DGGITQSPKYLFRKEGQNVTLSCEQNLNHDAMYWYRQDPGQGLRLIYYSQIVNDFQKGDIAEGYSVSREKKESFPLTVTSAQKNPTAFYLCASSIGQDRNQPQHFGDGTRLSIL.

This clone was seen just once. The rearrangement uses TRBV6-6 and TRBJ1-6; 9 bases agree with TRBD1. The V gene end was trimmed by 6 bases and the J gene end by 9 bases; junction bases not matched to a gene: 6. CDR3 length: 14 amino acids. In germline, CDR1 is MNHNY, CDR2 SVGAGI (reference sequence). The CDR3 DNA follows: TGTGCCAGCAGCCTGGGACAGGGCGGTTCACCCCTCCACTTT. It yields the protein CASSLGQGGSPLHF.

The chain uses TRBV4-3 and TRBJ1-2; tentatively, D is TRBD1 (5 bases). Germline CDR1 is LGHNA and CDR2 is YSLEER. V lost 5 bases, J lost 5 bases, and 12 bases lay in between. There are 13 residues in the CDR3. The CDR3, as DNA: TGCGCCAGCAGCTCTCTTGGACATTATGGCTACACCTTC. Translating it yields CASSSLGHYGYTF.

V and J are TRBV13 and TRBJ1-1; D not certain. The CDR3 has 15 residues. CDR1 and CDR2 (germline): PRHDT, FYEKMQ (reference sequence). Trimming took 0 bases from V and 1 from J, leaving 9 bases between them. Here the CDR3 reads CASSLGRVRNTEAFF. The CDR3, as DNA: TGTGCCAGCAGCTTAGGACGAGTTCGGAACACTGAAGCTTTCTTT.

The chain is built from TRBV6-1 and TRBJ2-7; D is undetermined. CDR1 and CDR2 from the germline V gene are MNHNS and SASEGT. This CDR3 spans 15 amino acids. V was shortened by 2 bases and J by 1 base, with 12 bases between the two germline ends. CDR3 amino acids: CASSESFVESYEQYF. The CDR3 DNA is TGTGCCAGCAGTGAATCCTTCGTTGAATCCTACGAGCAGTACTTC.

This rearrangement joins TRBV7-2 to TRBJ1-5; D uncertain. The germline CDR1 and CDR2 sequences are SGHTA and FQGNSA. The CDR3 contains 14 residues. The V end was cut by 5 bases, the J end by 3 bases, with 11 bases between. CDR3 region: CASSRQEPNQPQHF. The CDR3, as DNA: TGTGCCAGCAGCAGACAAGAGCCCAATCAGCCCCAGCATTTT.

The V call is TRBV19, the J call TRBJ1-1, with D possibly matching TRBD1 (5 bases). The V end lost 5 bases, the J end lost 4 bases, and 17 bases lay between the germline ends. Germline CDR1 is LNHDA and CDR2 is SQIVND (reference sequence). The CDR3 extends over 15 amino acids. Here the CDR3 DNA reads TGTGCCAGTAGTCCACAAGACCCTGGGGGCACTGAAGCTTTCTTT. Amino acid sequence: CASSPQDPGGTEAFF.

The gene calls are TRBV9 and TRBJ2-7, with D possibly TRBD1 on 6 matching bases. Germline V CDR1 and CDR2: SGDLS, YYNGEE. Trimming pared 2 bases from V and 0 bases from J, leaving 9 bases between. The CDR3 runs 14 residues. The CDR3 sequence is CASSVGQRSYEQYF. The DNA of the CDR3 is TGTGCCAGCAGCGTCGGACAGCGCTCCTACGAGCAGTACTTC.

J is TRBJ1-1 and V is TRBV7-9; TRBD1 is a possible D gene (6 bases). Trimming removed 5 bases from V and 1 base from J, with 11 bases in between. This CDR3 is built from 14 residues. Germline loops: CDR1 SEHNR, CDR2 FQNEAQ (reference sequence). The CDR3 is CASSRGQKNTEAFF. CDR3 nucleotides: TGTGCCAGCAGCCGAGGACAGAAGAACACTGAAGCTTTCTTT.

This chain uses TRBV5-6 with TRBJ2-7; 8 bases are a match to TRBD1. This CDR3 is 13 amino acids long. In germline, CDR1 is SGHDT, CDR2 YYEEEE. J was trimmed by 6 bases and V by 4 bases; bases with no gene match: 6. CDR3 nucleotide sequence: TGTGCCAGCAGCCATCTGGACAGGGCCGAGCAGTACTTC. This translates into CASSHLDRAEQYF.

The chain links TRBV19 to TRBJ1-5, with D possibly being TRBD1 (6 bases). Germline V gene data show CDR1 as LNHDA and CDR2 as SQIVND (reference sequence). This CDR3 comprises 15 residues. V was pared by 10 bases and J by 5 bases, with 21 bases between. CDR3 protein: CATNSPSDRDQPQHF. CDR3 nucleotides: TGTGCCACCAATTCACCATCGGACAGAGATCAGCCCCAGCATTTT. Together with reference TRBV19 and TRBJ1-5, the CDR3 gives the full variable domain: DGGITQSPKYLFRKEGQNVTLSCEQNLNHDAMYWYRQDPGQGLRLIYYSQIVNDFQKGDIAEGYSVSREKKESFPLTVTSAQKNPTAFYLCATNSPSDRDQPQHFGDGTRLSIL.

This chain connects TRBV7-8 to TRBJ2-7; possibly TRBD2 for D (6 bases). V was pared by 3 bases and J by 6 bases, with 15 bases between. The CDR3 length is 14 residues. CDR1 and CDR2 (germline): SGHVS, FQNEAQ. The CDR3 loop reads CASSFGLREPEQYV. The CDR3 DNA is TGTGCCAGCAGCTTCGGACTGCGGGAACCCGAGCAGTACGTC.

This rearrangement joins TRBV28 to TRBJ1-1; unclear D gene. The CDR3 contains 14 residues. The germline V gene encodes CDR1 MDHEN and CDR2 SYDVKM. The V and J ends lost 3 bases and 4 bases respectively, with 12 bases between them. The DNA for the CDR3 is TGTGCCAGCAGTTTCCCAAGAAAGGGCACTGAAGCTTTCTTT. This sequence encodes CASSFPRKGTEAFF.

The CDR3 DNA follows: TGTGCCACCCGATGGGTTACATCGAACACCGGGGAGCTGTTTTTT. Residues: CATRWVTSNTGELFF. The chain has TRBV19 and TRBJ2-2; D not resolved. Trimming took off 10 bases at V and 0 bases at J, with 15 bases between the two ends. The CDR3 extends over 15 amino acids. CDR1 LNHDA and CDR2 SQIVND come from the germline V gene (reference sequence).

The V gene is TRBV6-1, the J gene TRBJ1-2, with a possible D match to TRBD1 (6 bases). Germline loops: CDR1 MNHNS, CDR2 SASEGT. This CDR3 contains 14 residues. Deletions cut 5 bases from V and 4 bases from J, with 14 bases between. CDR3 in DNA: TGTGCCAGCAGTCCCACGGGGGGCGGCTATGGCTACACCTTC. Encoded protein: CASSPTGGGYGYTF.

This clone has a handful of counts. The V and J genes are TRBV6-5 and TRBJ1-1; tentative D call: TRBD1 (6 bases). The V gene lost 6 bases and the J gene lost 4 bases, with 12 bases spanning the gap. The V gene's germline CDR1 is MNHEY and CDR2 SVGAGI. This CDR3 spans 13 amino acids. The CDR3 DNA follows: TGTGCCAGCAGACACAGGGAGACCACTGAAGCTTTCTTT. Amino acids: CASRHRETTEAFF.

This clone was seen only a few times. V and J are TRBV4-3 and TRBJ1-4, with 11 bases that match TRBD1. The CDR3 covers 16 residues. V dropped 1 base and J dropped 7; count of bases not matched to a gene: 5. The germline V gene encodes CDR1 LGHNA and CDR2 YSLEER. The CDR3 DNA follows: TGCGCCAGCAGCCAAGCTCGGACAGGGGGCGTTGAAAAACTGTTTTTT. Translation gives CASSQARTGGVEKLFF.

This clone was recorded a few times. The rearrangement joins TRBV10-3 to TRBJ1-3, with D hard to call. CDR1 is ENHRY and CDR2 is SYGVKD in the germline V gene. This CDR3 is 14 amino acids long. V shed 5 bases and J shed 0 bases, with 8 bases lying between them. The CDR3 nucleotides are TGTGCCATCAGTTACCCGGGCTCTGGAAACACCATATATTTT. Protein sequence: CAISYPGSGNTIYF.

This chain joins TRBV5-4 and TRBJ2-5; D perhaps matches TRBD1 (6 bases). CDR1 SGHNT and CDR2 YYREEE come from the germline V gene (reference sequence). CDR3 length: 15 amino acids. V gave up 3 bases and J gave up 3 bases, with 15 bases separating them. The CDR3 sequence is CASSSWVGAEETQYF. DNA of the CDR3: TGTGCCAGCAGCTCTTGGGTGGGGGCTGAAGAGACCCAGTACTTC.

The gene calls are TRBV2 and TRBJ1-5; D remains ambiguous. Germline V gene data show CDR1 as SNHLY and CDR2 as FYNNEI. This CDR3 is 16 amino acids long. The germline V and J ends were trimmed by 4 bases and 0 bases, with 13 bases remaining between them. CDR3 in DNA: TGTGCCAGCAGTGCCGGGCCGCACCTTAGCAATCAGCCCCAGCATTTT. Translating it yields CASSAGPHLSNQPQHF.

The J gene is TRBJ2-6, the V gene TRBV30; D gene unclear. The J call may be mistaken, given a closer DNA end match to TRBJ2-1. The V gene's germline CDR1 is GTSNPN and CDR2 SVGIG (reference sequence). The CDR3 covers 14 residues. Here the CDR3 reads CAWSVLSFHNEQFF. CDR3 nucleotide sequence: TGTGCCTGGAGTGTACTAAGCTTCCACAATGAGCAGTTCTTC.

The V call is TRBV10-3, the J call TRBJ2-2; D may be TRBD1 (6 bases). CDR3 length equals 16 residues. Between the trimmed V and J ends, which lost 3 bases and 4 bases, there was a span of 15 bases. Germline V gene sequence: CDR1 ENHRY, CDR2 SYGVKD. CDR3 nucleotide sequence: TGTGCCATCAGTGACCCGGACAGCCTTGGCACCGGGGAGCTGTTTTTT. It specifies CAISDPDSLGTGELFF.

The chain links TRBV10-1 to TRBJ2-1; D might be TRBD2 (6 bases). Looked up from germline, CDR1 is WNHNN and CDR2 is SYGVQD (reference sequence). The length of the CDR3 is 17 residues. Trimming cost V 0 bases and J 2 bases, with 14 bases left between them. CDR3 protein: CASSESGGVQAYNEQFF. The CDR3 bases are TGCGCCAGCAGTGAGTCTGGCGGGGTACAGGCCTACAATGAGCAGTTCTTC.

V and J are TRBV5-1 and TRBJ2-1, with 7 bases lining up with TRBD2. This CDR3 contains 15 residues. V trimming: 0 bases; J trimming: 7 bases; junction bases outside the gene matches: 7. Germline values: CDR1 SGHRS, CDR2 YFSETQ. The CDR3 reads CASSLDGGSGNEQFF. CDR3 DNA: TGCGCCAGCAGCTTGGACGGCGGGAGCGGGAATGAGCAGTTCTTC.

In nucleotides, the CDR3 is TGTGCCATCAGTGAGCCAACGAGGGAGACTAGCGGGACTGCGGGGCCCTACAATGAGCAGTTCTTC. Protein sequence: CAISEPTRETSGTAGPYNEQFF. The gene calls are TRBV10-3 and TRBJ2-1; 11 nucleotides match TRBD2. Unmatched junction bases numbered 20, after V lost 2 bases and J lost 2 bases. The CDR3 consists of 22 residues. CDR1 and CDR2 from the germline V gene are ENHRY and SYGVKD.

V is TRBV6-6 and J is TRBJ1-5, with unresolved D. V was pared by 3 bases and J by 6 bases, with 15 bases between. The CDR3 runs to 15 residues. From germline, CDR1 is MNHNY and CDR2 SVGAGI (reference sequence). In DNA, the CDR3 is TGTGCCAGCAGTTATAATCGAGAGGGAGGTCAGCCCCAGCATTTT. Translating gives CASSYNREGGQPQHF.